This T cell receptor beta chain was sequenced in a study of blood T cell repertoires in COVID-19. About the study: COVID-19 samples from acute and convalescent phases originated in the United States, Italy and Spain.

Germline assignment: CDR1 KGHDR and CDR2 SFDVKD. V dropped 9 bases and J dropped 5; count of bases not matched to a gene: 10. The CDR3 has 14 amino acids. Per the authors' pipeline: For nucleated cells, counts were estimated from reference gene primer amplification. Repertoires were generated with immunoSEQ multiplex PCR, while TCRdb's copy carries only in-frame clones and drops some. That table gives V, J and clone size, and the DNA gave D and trimming. The sample includes tens of thousands of clones, roughly 85% of them seen just once. The source is a woman aged 55-69 years with acute or convalescent COVID-19. What was sequenced was peripheral blood. This chain uses TRBV24-1 with TRBJ2-3; 7 nucleotides line up with TRBD2. In nucleotides, the CDR3 is TGTGCCACCGGGACTACGAGTAATGTAGATACGCAGTATTTT. As protein: CATGTTSNVDTQYF.